One sample yielded the 8 T cell receptor beta chains listed below, sequenced in a study of shared clonotypes between healthy human individuals. The method was immunoSEQ multiplex PCR; TCRdb's version includes in-frame clones alone and lacks a portion of them. The table includes around 700,000 clones, 73% detected once. Sequencing used memory CD4+ T cells sorted from blood. Subset indicated: CD45RA-negative fraction. The receptors derive from a woman in her twenties or thirties in good health.

The chain is built from TRBV6-5 and TRBJ2-5; weak D call: TRBD1 (5 bases). With the DNA end fitting TRBJ2-7 better, the J assignment may be wrong. Per germline, CDR1 MNHEY and CDR2 SVGAGI. The CDR3 is 13 amino acids. The CDR3 sequence is CASSEQTAYEQYF. Here the CDR3 DNA reads TGTGCCAGCAGTGAACAGACAGCCTACGAGCAGTACTTC.

This sequence joins TRBV27 and TRBJ1-4; D is undetermined. Per the germline V gene, CDR1 is MNHEY and CDR2 is SMNVEV (reference sequence). V was trimmed by 4 bases and J by 5 bases, leaving 14 bases between them. The CDR3 is 15 residues long. In DNA, the CDR3 is TGTGCCAGCAGTTCGATGACCGTACAGAATGAAAAACTGTTTTTT. Amino acid sequence: CASSSMTVQNEKLFF.

The chain has TRBV13 and TRBJ2-5; D may be TRBD1 (6 bases). The V gene's germline CDR1 is PRHDT and CDR2 FYEKMQ (reference sequence). V lost 2 bases to trimming and J lost 3 bases, with 13 bases between them. The CDR3 is 15 amino acids. The CDR3 reads CASSLRGRGKETQYF. The DNA of the CDR3 is TGTGCCAGCAGCTTACGTGGCAGGGGAAAAGAGACCCAGTACTTC. The full variable domain, completed using reference TRBV13 and TRBJ2-5, is AAGVIQSPRHLIKEKRETATLKCYPIPRHDTVYWYQQGPGQDPQFLISFYEKMQSDKGSIPDRFSAQQFSDYHSELNMSSLELGDSALYFCASSLRGRGKETQYFGPGTRLLVL.

The chain has TRBV6-1 and TRBJ2-5; D is perhaps TRBD1 (6 bases). Germline V gives CDR1 MNHNS, CDR2 SASEGT. Trimming cost V 2 bases and J 4 bases, with 14 bases left between them. The CDR3 spans 15 residues. The CDR3 region is CASSEIQARGETQYF. DNA for the CDR3: TGTGCCAGCAGTGAAATTCAGGCCAGGGGAGAGACCCAGTACTTC.

The V call is TRBV6-5, the J call TRBJ1-2, with D perhaps TRBD1 (5 bases). The CDR3 covers 13 residues. The V end was cut by 7 bases, the J end by 2 bases, with 11 bases between. Germline CDR1 is MNHEY and CDR2 is SVGAGI. CDR3 nucleotide sequence: TGTGCCAGCACCCAGGGCCTAAACTATGGCTACACCTTC. As protein: CASTQGLNYGYTF.

The table lists this clone with a few counts. The V call is TRBV7-9, the J call TRBJ1-1; no firm D call. The germline V gene has CDR1 SEHNR and CDR2 FQNEAQ (reference sequence). The CDR3 contains 13 residues. V lost 6 bases to trimming and J lost 1 base, with 9 bases between them. Here the CDR3 DNA reads TGTGCCAGCAGAACCCCTGGGAACACTGAAGCTTTCTTT. Amino acids: CASRTPGNTEAFF.

The rearrangement links TRBV27 to TRBJ1-1; TRBD1 agrees at 9 bases. The CDR3 is made up of 15 amino acids. The V gene end was trimmed by 5 bases and the J gene end by 4 bases; junction bases not matched to a gene: 8. Germline V gene lookup returns CDR1 MNHEY and CDR2 SMNVEV (reference sequence). This chain's CDR3 is CASSRTQGAGTEAFF. The DNA of the CDR3 is TGTGCCAGCAGTCGTACACAGGGGGCGGGCACTGAAGCTTTCTTT.

The chain links TRBV7-9 to TRBJ2-3; D is possibly TRBD2 (6 bases). CDR1 SEHNR and CDR2 FQNEAQ come from the germline V gene (reference sequence). The V end was cut by 2 bases, the J end by 6 bases, with 18 bases between. CDR3 length: 16 residues. The CDR3 DNA is TGTGCCAGCAGCTTATATCGCCGAGCGGGTGTTGATACGCAGTATTTT. Translation: CASSLYRRAGVDTQYF.